This TCR beta chain was recovered during a study of control samples from healthy donors and cancer patients. CDR1 is SGHAT and CDR2 is FQNNGV in the germline V gene. V lost 1 base, J lost 8 bases, and 11 bases lay in between. This CDR3 comprises 13 residues. The protocol was immunoSEQ multiplex PCR, while the TCRdb copy is restricted to in-frame clones and leaves out a portion. The sample has 18,000 or so clones, more than 70% seen once. The source is a woman in her sixties or seventies with colorectal cancer. V usage is TRBV11-2 and J usage is TRBJ1-2; D is ambiguous. Sequenced material: PBMCs. DNA of the CDR3: TGTGCCAGCAGCTTAGCGAGGGCTGGGGGCTACACCTTC. Protein: CASSLARAGGYTF.